This T cell receptor beta chain was sequenced for a study of T cells after yellow fever vaccination. Study-wide context: Researchers used SMART-Seq v4 Ultra Low Input to prepare fractions that had low cell numbers.

Whole-study findings and limits: Although most clonotypes did not, a small share appeared in both CD4 and CD8 compartments.

As to this clonotype: Its specificity is unknown.

TCRdb re-analysed the 5' RACE reads in MiXCR, keeping a single row per CDR3 protein. The sample lists 300,000 to 450,000 distinct CDR3 sequences, roughly 6.1% occurring once. Here the sequenced sample was PBMCs, taken 5 days after the yellow fever booster vaccination. This receptor was identified in a man younger than 40 who received the YFV17D yellow fever vaccine.

This CDR3 is CASSHLAAGGETEAFF. DNA for the CDR3: TGTGCCAGCAGCCACCTGGCGGCAGGGGGCGAGACTGAAGCTTTCTTT. This chain joins TRBV4-2 and TRBJ1-1, with 8 bases identical to TRBD1. J lost 5 bases, V lost 3 bases, and 11 bases had no gene match. Germline V gene lookup returns CDR1 LGHNA and CDR2 YNFKEQ. The CDR3 length is 16 residues.